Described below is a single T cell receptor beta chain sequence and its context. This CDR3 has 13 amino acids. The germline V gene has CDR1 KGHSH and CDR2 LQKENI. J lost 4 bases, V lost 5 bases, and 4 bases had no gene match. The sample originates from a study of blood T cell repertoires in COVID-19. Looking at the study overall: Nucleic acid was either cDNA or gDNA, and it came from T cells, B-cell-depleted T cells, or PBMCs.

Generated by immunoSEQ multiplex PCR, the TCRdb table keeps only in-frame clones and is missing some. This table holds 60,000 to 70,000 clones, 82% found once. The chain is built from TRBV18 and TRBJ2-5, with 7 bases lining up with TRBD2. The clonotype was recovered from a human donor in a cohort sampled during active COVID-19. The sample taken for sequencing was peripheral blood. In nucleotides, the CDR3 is TGTGCCAGCTCAGGCGGGGGTGGAGAGACCCAGTACTTC. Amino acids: CASSGGGGETQYF.